A single sample is the source of the 29 T cell receptor beta chains below, sequenced in a study of blood T cell repertoires in COVID-19. Assay: immunoSEQ multiplex PCR; the TCRdb copy retains only in-frame clones and omits some. The sample shows around 77,000 clones, approximately 90% of them seen only once. The sample taken for sequencing was peripheral blood. Receptors were obtained from a woman aged 60-70 years with active COVID-19.

The V and J genes are TRBV19 and TRBJ2-7; D remains unclear. Germline V gene data show CDR1 as LNHDA and CDR2 as SQIVND (reference sequence). V dropped 6 bases and J dropped 2 bases, with 14 bases sitting between them. The length of the CDR3 is 14 residues. The CDR3 DNA follows: TGTGCCAGTAGGCCGAATCAGGTAACCTACGAGCAGTACTTC. Translated: CASRPNQVTYEQYF.

The V call is TRBV28, the J call TRBJ1-1; D perhaps matches TRBD1 (5 bases). There are 14 residues in the CDR3. The V gene's germline CDR1 is MDHEN and CDR2 SYDVKM. The V and J ends lost 6 bases and 3 bases respectively, with 14 bases between them. Here the CDR3 DNA reads TGTGCCAGCAGCACCAGACAGACCTACACTGAAGCTTTCTTT. It encodes CASSTRQTYTEAFF.

The rearrangement links TRBV27 to TRBJ2-1; 8 nucleotides agree with TRBD2. V dropped 4 bases and J dropped 4; count of bases not matched to a gene: 6. Germline values: CDR1 MNHEY, CDR2 SMNVEV (reference sequence). The CDR3 length is 15 residues. The CDR3: CASSSTSALYNEQFF. In DNA form, the CDR3 reads TGTGCCAGCAGTTCGACTAGCGCGCTATACAATGAGCAGTTCTTC.

The chain links TRBV12-2 to TRBJ2-5; the table's D call, TRBD2, has no DNA check behind it. TRBV12-2 is marked as a pseudogene. This CDR3 region has 15 residues. This CDR3 reads CASRSSSGRQETQYF. The CDR3 DNA follows: TGTGCAAGTCGCTCATCTAGCGGACGCCAAGAGACCCAGTACTTC.

The chain combines TRBV4-1 with TRBJ1-2, with 8 bases fitting TRBD1. V gave up 1 base and J gave up 7 bases; unmatched junction bases: 8. This CDR3 has 15 residues. Germline V gives CDR1 MGHRA, CDR2 YSYEKL. The CDR3 sequence is CASSQADREGGGYTF. CDR3 DNA: TGCGCCAGCAGCCAAGCGGACAGGGAGGGTGGTGGCTACACCTTC.

Note on this clone: One junction end does not reproduce the germline sequence, and a read error may be involved. The CDR3 here is CASSLKTGTGATF. The DNA for the CDR3 is TGTGCCAGCAGCCTCAAAACCGGGACAGGGGCGACGTTC. This chain links TRBV3-1 (or the pseudogene TRBV3-2) with TRBJ2-7; 10 bases line up with TRBD1. This CDR3 comprises 13 residues. Germline CDR1 LGHDT, CDR2 YNNKEL (reference sequence).

This chain links TRBV25-1 with TRBJ1-1, with a possible D match to TRBD1 (6 bases). Trimming took off 5 bases at V and 4 bases at J, with 14 bases between the two ends. Germline assignment: CDR1 MGHDK and CDR2 SYGVNS. This CDR3 has 14 amino acids. The chain's CDR3 is CASSPPPGATEAFF. DNA of the CDR3: TGTGCCAGCAGTCCCCCTCCAGGGGCCACTGAAGCTTTCTTT.

This chain links TRBV6-5 with TRBJ1-4; D gene uncertain. V was trimmed by 5 bases and J by 7 bases, leaving 11 bases between them. The CDR3 is made up of 13 amino acids. Germline V gives CDR1 MNHEY, CDR2 SVGAGI. The CDR3 sequence: CASSSRVGEKLFF. The CDR3 nucleotides read TGTGCCAGCAGTAGCCGAGTTGGTGAAAAACTGTTTTTT.

This chain connects TRBV29-1 to TRBJ2-7; the match to TRBD2 covers 8 bases. The CDR3 runs 13 residues. V shed 3 bases and J 5 bases; nucleotides not matched to a gene: 6. The germline V gene encodes CDR1 SQVTM and CDR2 ANQGSEA. Here the CDR3 reads CSVEEGRGDEQYF. The CDR3, as DNA: TGCAGCGTTGAGGAGGGGCGGGGGGACGAGCAGTACTTC.

The rearrangement uses TRBV27 and TRBJ1-2; TRBD1 might be the D (5 bases). V lost 4 bases, J lost 5 bases, and 11 bases lay in between. The germline gives CDR1 MNHEY, CDR2 SMNVEV (reference sequence). The CDR3 is 13 residues long. This chain's CDR3 is CASSSDGTYGYTF. The DNA of the CDR3 is TGTGCCAGCAGTTCGGACGGGACTTATGGCTACACCTTC.

The rearrangement uses TRBV20-1 and TRBJ1-1; tentatively, D is TRBD1 (6 bases). Trimming pared 8 bases from V and 7 bases from J, leaving 11 bases between. Germline CDR1 and CDR2: DFQATT and SNEGSKA (reference sequence). CDR3 size: 10 residues. The CDR3 region is CSSRQVEAFF. In DNA, the CDR3 is TGCAGTTCCCGACAGGTTGAAGCTTTCTTT.

The chain links TRBV19 to TRBJ2-7; weak D call: TRBD1 (6 bases). This CDR3 region has 14 residues. V was cut by 5 bases and J by 4 bases, with 15 bases left in between. Germline CDR1 LNHDA, CDR2 SQIVND (reference sequence). The CDR3 is CASSRGHRFYEQYF. The DNA for the CDR3 is TGTGCCAGTAGTCGGGGACACCGTTTTTACGAGCAGTACTTC.

J is TRBJ2-7 and V is TRBV27; 12 bases align to TRBD2. There are 17 residues in the CDR3. J was trimmed by 0 bases and V by 4 bases; bases with no gene match: 7. CDR1 is MNHEY and CDR2 is SMNVEV in the germline V gene (reference sequence). CDR3 DNA: TGTGCCAGCAGTTCGCTAGCGGGAGGGCCGGGCTCCTACGAGCAGTACTTC. Amino acid sequence: CASSSLAGGPGSYEQYF.

The gene calls are TRBV6-6 and TRBJ2-5, with a possible D match to TRBD1 (6 bases). The CDR3 totals 14 residues. The ends were cut back, 2 bases at V and 1 base at J, with 8 bases in the middle. Germline V gene data show CDR1 as MNHNY and CDR2 as SVGAGI (reference sequence). The CDR3 region has the DNA TGTGCCAGCAGTTACACAGGGCCCCAAGAGACCCAGTACTTC. This encodes CASSYTGPQETQYF.

The CDR3 here is CASSLGPRGDYEQYF. DNA of the CDR3: TGCGCCAGCAGCTTGGGCCCTCGCGGAGACTACGAGCAGTACTTC. The rearrangement joins TRBV5-1 to TRBJ2-7, with unresolved D. Trimming left V 0 bases short and J 3 bases short, with 13 bases between. Germline CDR1 reads SGHRS; CDR2 reads YFSETQ. This CDR3 has 15 residues.

The chain joins TRBV29-1 to TRBJ2-7, with TRBD2 matching over 7 bases. This CDR3 has 15 amino acids. Per the germline V gene, CDR1 is SQVTM and CDR2 is ANQGSEA. Trimming cost V 6 bases and J 3 bases; bases outside gene matches: 14. CDR3 region: CSVLKLRETHYEQYF. The CDR3 DNA sequence: TGCAGCGTGCTCAAGTTGCGGGAGACACACTACGAGCAGTACTTC.

V and J are TRBV5-1 and TRBJ2-1; 9 positions agree with TRBD1. Germline-derived CDR1 and CDR2 are SGHRS and YFSETQ. Trimming took 1 base from V and 7 from J; bases not matched to a gene: 6. The CDR3 loop spans 15 amino acids. The CDR3 protein is CASSLPGTGTNEQFF. CDR3 in DNA: TGCGCCAGCAGCTTGCCCGGGACAGGGACAAATGAGCAGTTCTTC.

The chain joins TRBV27 to TRBJ2-1, with TRBD1 matching 9 bases. V trimming: 6 bases; J trimming: 4 bases; junction bases outside the gene matches: 13. This CDR3 is built from 17 residues. Germline V gene sequence: CDR1 MNHEY, CDR2 SMNVEV (reference sequence). The CDR3 coding sequence is TGTGCCAGCAGCTTAAGTTGGAGGGACAGGGCGTACAATGAGCAGTTCTTC. It codes for CASSLSWRDRAYNEQFF.

V and J are TRBV29-1 and TRBJ1-2; 7 bases are shared with TRBD1. The CDR3 sequence is 12 residues long. CDR1 is SQVTM and CDR2 is ANQGSEA in the germline V gene. Trimming removed 5 bases from V and 4 bases from J; junction bases left unmatched: 4. CDR3 coding DNA: TGCAGCGTTCAAGGGGGCTTCTATGGCTACACCTTC. The encoded protein is CSVQGGFYGYTF.

J is TRBJ1-4 and V is TRBV7-2; D remains ambiguous. In germline, CDR1 is SGHTA, CDR2 FQGNSA. The CDR3 is made up of 15 amino acids. The germline V and J ends were trimmed by 2 bases and 5 bases, with 12 bases remaining between them. The CDR3 coding sequence is TGTGCCAGCAGCTTATCCCCGGTCGTAAATGAAAAACTGTTTTTT. This codes for CASSLSPVVNEKLFF.

This chain connects TRBV3-1 (or the pseudogene TRBV3-2) to TRBJ2-1, with 12 bases matching TRBD2. Germline V gene lookup returns CDR1 LGHDT and CDR2 YNNKEL (reference sequence). The V segment lost 0 bases and the J segment 13 bases; nucleotides outside the gene matches: 7. This CDR3 region has 15 residues. Written as DNA, the CDR3 is TGTGCCAGCAGCCAAGACTCCGCTAGCGGGAGGGACCAGTTCTTC. This gives the protein CASSQDSASGRDQFF.

CDR3 in amino acids: CASRDRDQPRVNQPQHF. The DNA for the CDR3 is TGTGCTAGCCGGGACAGGGACCAGCCGAGGGTCAATCAGCCCCAGCATTTT. The V call is TRBV7-7, the J call TRBJ1-5; TRBD1 aligns across 9 bases. This CDR3 is built from 17 residues. Germline loops: CDR1 SSHAT, CDR2 FNYEAQ (reference sequence).

The J gene is TRBJ1-1, the V gene TRBV5-6; weak D call: TRBD1 (5 bases). Germline assignment: CDR1 SGHDT and CDR2 YYEEEE. CDR3 length equals 13 residues. Trimming removed 5 bases from V and 7 bases from J, with 15 bases in between. Here the CDR3 DNA reads TGTGCCAGCAGTCGAATCTGGGGCCTTGAAGCTTTCTTT. This translates into CASSRIWGLEAFF.

The chain recombines TRBV6-2 or TRBV6-3 with TRBJ2-7, with D unresolved. The V gene's germline CDR1 is MNHEY and CDR2 SVGEGT. Trimming left V 6 bases short and J 2 bases short, with 8 bases between. The CDR3 length is 12 residues. CDR3 sequence (DNA): TGTGCCAGCAGCGGCCCGCCCTACGAGCAGTACTTC. Its protein is CASSGPPYEQYF.

This clone was recorded only once. V gene TRBV7-8 combines with J gene TRBJ1-5, with 12 bases identical to TRBD1. J was trimmed by 8 bases and V by 1 base; bases with no gene match: 3. The CDR3 totals 15 residues. CDR1 and CDR2 from the germline V gene are SGHVS and FQNEAQ. CDR3 amino acids: CASSLGGTGGKPQHF. The CDR3 bases are TGTGCCAGCAGCTTAGGGGGGACAGGGGGCAAGCCCCAGCATTTT.

The V gene is TRBV6-5, the J gene TRBJ1-3; possible D gene TRBD1, 5 bases. This CDR3 has 15 residues. The germline V gene has CDR1 MNHEY and CDR2 SVGAGI. Trimming pared 4 bases from V and 0 bases from J, leaving 10 bases between. The CDR3 region is CASSSGHLSGNTIYF. In nucleotides, the CDR3 is TGTGCCAGCAGTTCAGGACATCTCTCTGGAAACACCATATATTTT.

The J gene is TRBJ2-5, the V gene TRBV28, with TRBD1 identical over 9 bases. This CDR3 has 15 amino acids. Germline CDR1 is MDHEN and CDR2 is SYDVKM. Trimming took 6 bases from V and 3 from J; bases not matched to a gene: 8. The CDR3 DNA is TGTGCCAGCAGCAAAAGGGACAGGGTGAAAGAGACCCAGTACTTC. It translates to CASSKRDRVKETQYF.

The chain has TRBV11-2 and TRBJ2-7; TRBD2 might be the D (6 bases). CDR1 is SGHAT and CDR2 is FQNNGV in the germline V gene. Trimming left V 1 base short and J 5 bases short, with 15 bases between. This CDR3 has 15 amino acids. DNA for the CDR3: TGTGCCAGCAGCTTAGTGGGGACCTGGAGGGACGAGCAGTACTTC. It specifies CASSLVGTWRDEQYF.

This rearrangement joins TRBV6-1 to TRBJ2-4; 7 nucleotides agree with TRBD2. This CDR3 spans 16 amino acids. Trimming removed 4 bases from V and 2 bases from J; junction bases left unmatched: 8. Germline lookup yields CDR1 MNHNS and CDR2 SASEGT. CDR3 amino acids: CASSAGGGVTKNIQYF. DNA of the CDR3: TGTGCCAGCAGTGCGGGAGGAGGTGTTACCAAAAACATTCAGTACTTC.